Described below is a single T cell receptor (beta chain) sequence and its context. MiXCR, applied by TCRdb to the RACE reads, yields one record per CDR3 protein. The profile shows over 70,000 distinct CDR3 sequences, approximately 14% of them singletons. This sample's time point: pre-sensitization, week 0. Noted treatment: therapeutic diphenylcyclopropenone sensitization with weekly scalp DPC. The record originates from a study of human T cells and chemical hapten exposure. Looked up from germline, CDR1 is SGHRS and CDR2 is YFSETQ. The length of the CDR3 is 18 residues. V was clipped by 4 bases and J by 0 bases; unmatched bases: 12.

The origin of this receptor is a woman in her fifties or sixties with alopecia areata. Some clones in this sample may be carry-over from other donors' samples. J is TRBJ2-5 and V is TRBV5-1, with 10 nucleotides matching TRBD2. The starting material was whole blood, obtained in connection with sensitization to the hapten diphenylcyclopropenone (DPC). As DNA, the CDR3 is TGCGCCAGCAGCCCGAGGGAAGCGGGAGGGCTCTACCAAGAGACCCAGTACTTC. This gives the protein CASSPREAGGLYQETQYF.